This TCR beta chain was recovered during a study of cytomegalovirus exposure and HLA in healthy donors. A remark on this clone: The antigen is undetermined.

CDR3 length: 15 residues. Germline V gene sequence: CDR1 SEHNR, CDR2 FQNEAQ (reference sequence). V lost 3 bases and J lost 2, with 8 bases in between. Whole-study findings and limits: Presence/absence analyses assumed roughly uniform sequencing depth across donors. Among the sequence variants, a highly shared cluster was likely an artifact of sequencing.

13 Jbeta primers and 60 Vbeta primers were used for the PCR. Produced via immunoSEQ multiplex PCR; TCRdb's table is partial and in-frame only. The data contain 100,000 to 120,000 clones, approximately 82% of them seen just once; the ten biggest clones take up roughly 8%. This cohort consisted of healthy bone marrow donors. There were likely unrecorded immune exposures, though donors were nominally healthy when sampled. The sequence derives from a man in his forties in good health and CMV-seropositive. This sequence joins TRBV7-9 and TRBJ2-6, with D possibly matching TRBD2 (5 bases). What was sequenced was PBMCs. DNA for the CDR3: TGTGCCAGCAGCTTGTTCGGGGCTGGGGCCAACGTCCTGACTTTC. Translated: CASSLFGAGANVLTF.